The present T cell receptor (beta chain) was sequenced within a study of CD8+ T cells in alopecia areata. As for the study in general: Treatment comprised oral tofacitinib, 5 to 10 mg twice daily, in treated patients.

The CDR3 totals 16 residues. Germline lookup yields CDR1 PRHDT and CDR2 FYEKMQ (reference sequence). J gave up 4 bases and V 4 bases, and 10 bases lay outside the gene matches. Investigators sorted PBMCs to obtain both CD4+ and CD8+ T cells. In each case, RNA was isolated and then reverse transcribed into cDNA as the sequencing template. Some clones are missing from TCRdb's copy, which holds only in-frame ones; the method was immunoSEQ multiplex PCR. The sample holds approximately 150,000 clones; roughly 66% are singletons and the top ten take over 10%. As concerns this clone: Its antigen is unknown.

Study results and limitations: Shared TCR sequences were less clear between patients than in mice, possibly partly from HLA diversity.

The input for sequencing was CD8+ T cells sorted from blood, taken at week 0. This chain uses TRBV13 with TRBJ1-2, with 9 nucleotides matching TRBD1. The TCR sequence derives from a human donor with alopecia areata. CDR3 in amino acids: CASSSLPGQGFYGYTF. In DNA, the CDR3 is TGTGCCAGCAGCTCCTTACCGGGACAGGGCTTCTATGGCTACACCTTC.